Shown below are 31 T cell receptor beta chains from a single sample sequenced in a study of post-analysis software for immune sequencing data. Broader study findings: Higher frequency in patients than in controls was seen for a handful of TRBV segments, with TRBV5-6, TRBV5-1 and TRBV20-1 among them.

Their antigens remain unidentified. Unique molecular identifiers tagged the TCR beta cDNA libraries. MiXCR, run by TCRdb on the PCR reads, gives a single entry per CDR3 protein. The data show hundreds of thousands of distinct CDR3 sequences, with approximately 59% seen just once and 10% to 12% held by the top ten. Material for sequencing was blood. Source of these receptors: a girl under 10 years old with multiple sclerosis.

This clonotype was seen a few times. V is TRBV7-6 and J is TRBJ2-1, with 9 bases matching TRBD2. CDR1 and CDR2 from the germline V gene are SGHVS and FNYEAQ. The CDR3 loop spans 15 amino acids. Germline trimming cut 4 bases from V and 6 bases from J; bases unmatched to any gene: 7. The CDR3 DNA sequence: TGTGCCAGCAGCTCAGGCCCGGGACTAGCCAATGAGCAGTTCTTC. It yields the protein CASSSGPGLANEQFF.

V and J are TRBV5-1 and TRBJ2-1; perhaps TRBD2 as D (5 bases). The V end lost 0 bases, the J end lost 3 bases, and 13 bases lay between the germline ends. The germline CDR1 and CDR2 sequences are SGHRS and YFSETQ. The CDR3 covers 16 residues. DNA of the CDR3: TGCGCCAGCAGCTTGGGCTCTCTAGCACGCTACAATGAGCAGTTCTTC. It codes for CASSLGSLARYNEQFF.

The chain has TRBV7-3 and TRBJ2-2; D uncertain. The V gene's germline CDR1 is SGHTA and CDR2 FQGTGA. The CDR3 sequence is 14 residues long. V was shortened by 5 bases and J by 6 bases, with 13 bases between the two germline ends. The CDR3 region has the DNA TGTGCCAGCAGCCTTTCGACTTCCCCCGGGGAGCTGTTTTTT. As protein: CASSLSTSPGELFF.

This clonotype was observed a handful of times. The chain carries TRBV5-1 and TRBJ2-5; 9 nucleotides line up with TRBD1. Germline V CDR1 and CDR2: SGHRS, YFSETQ. CDR3 length: 15 amino acids. V lost 3 bases to trimming and J lost 0 bases; unmatched junction nucleotides: 3. The CDR3 bases are TGCGCCAGCAGCTCGGGACAGGGCGACCAAGAGACCCAGTACTTC. This codes for CASSSGQGDQETQYF.

The rearrangement joins TRBV4-3 to TRBJ1-2; D gene uncertain. There are 14 residues in the CDR3. With 1 base removed from V and 2 bases from J, the gap between germline ends came to 8 bases. Per germline, CDR1 LGHNA and CDR2 YSLEER. Here the CDR3 reads CASSQVGSNYGYTF. CDR3 nucleotide sequence: TGCGCCAGCAGCCAAGTTGGCAGCAACTATGGCTACACCTTC.

The rearrangement uses TRBV4-1 and TRBJ2-7, with a tentative D call TRBD2 (6 bases). V shed 2 bases and J shed 3 bases, with 17 bases lying between them. This CDR3 contains 16 residues. The germline CDR1 and CDR2 sequences are MGHRA and YSYEKL. CDR3 in amino acids: CASSQRDSPGGYEQYF. The CDR3 bases are TGCGCCAGCAGCCAACGGGACTCGCCCGGGGGCTACGAGCAGTACTTC.

V is TRBV20-1 and J is TRBJ2-4; D is unresolved. The CDR3 contains 16 residues. V was trimmed by 5 bases and J by 1 base, leaving 18 bases between them. Looked up from germline, CDR1 is DFQATT and CDR2 is SNEGSKA (reference sequence). CDR3 bases: TGCAGTGCTTCTCCCGGTCCTTCCCGGGCCAAAAACATTCAGTACTTC. Protein sequence: CSASPGPSRAKNIQYF.

The sample holds a few counts of this clonotype. The chain carries TRBV5-1 and TRBJ2-1; 11 positions match TRBD2. The V gene end was trimmed by 0 bases and the J gene end by 4 bases; junction bases not matched to a gene: 9. CDR1 and CDR2 (germline): SGHRS, YFSETQ. The CDR3 contains 18 residues. CDR3 DNA: TGCGCCAGCAGCTTGGTCGGGGCTAGCGGGGGGAATTACAATGAGCAGTTCTTC. It codes for CASSLVGASGGNYNEQFF.

This chain links TRBV3-1 with TRBJ2-1; 7 nucleotides align to TRBD2. The CDR3 has 16 amino acids. V was pared by 3 bases and J by 6 bases, with 11 bases of the junction left unmatched. CDR1 and CDR2 from the germline V gene are LGHDT and YNNKEL (reference sequence). CDR3 in DNA: TGTGCCAGCAGCCAGGGGGGGGGACTGGCAGTCAATGAGCAGTTCTTC. Encoded protein: CASSQGGGLAVNEQFF.

The rearrangement joins TRBV2 to TRBJ1-5; D is perhaps TRBD1 (6 bases). The V end lost 5 bases, the J end lost 0 bases, and 8 bases lay between the germline ends. This CDR3 has 14 amino acids. Germline CDR1 and CDR2: SNHLY and FYNNEI. The CDR3 DNA follows: TGTGCCAGCAGTCGGACAGCTAGCAATCAGCCCCAGCATTTT. Translated: CASSRTASNQPQHF.

In this sample, this clonotype turned up a few times. The rearrangement joins TRBV28 to TRBJ2-3, with D uncertain. The CDR3 consists of 15 residues. Germline CDR1 and CDR2: MDHEN and SYDVKM. The V gene lost 3 bases and the J gene lost 2 bases, with 12 bases spanning the gap. This CDR3 reads CASSFKDGTTDTQYF. DNA for the CDR3: TGTGCCAGCAGTTTTAAGGACGGAACCACAGATACGCAGTATTTT.

The chain is built from TRBV7-9 and TRBJ2-7; D remains ambiguous. The assigned J gene may be wrong: the sequence end matches TRBJ2-5 better. Germline V gene data show CDR1 as SEHNR and CDR2 as FQNEAQ (reference sequence). This CDR3 spans 14 amino acids. The DNA of the CDR3 is TGTGCCAGCAGCCCCCGACGGGTACAAGAGACCCAGTACTTC. It yields the protein CASSPRRVQETQYF.

The chain carries TRBV12-3 or TRBV12-4 and TRBJ1-2; D perhaps matches TRBD1 (5 bases). The CDR3 length is 13 residues. V shed 4 bases and J shed 7 bases, with 13 bases lying between them. The CDR3 DNA reads TGTGCCAGCAGTTCCGGGACCTACCCTGGCTACACCTTC. Encoded protein: CASSSGTYPGYTF.

This clonotype was observed a few times. The chain uses TRBV7-9 and TRBJ2-1, with 7 bases lining up with TRBD2. CDR3 length equals 15 residues. Germline V CDR1 and CDR2: SEHNR, FQNEAQ (reference sequence). The V segment lost 5 bases and the J segment 5 bases; nucleotides outside the gene matches: 9. Written as DNA, the CDR3 is TGTGCCAGCAGCCCCGGACTAGGGGTACACAATGAGCAGTTCTTC. This encodes CASSPGLGVHNEQFF.

The V gene is TRBV12-3 or TRBV12-4, the J gene TRBJ1-1, with 7 bases lining up with TRBD1. The CDR3 totals 15 residues. V lost 0 bases, J lost 0 bases, and 1 base stayed unmatched. The CDR3 here is CASSLAGQLNTEAFF. In nucleotides, the CDR3 is TGTGCCAGCAGTTTAGCGGGACAGCTGAACACTGAAGCTTTCTTT.

The genes are TRBV7-9 and TRBJ2-4; TRBD1 aligns across 7 bases. The last part of the DNA fits TRBJ2-7 better; the J call may be wrong. Germline-derived CDR1 and CDR2 are SEHNR and FQNEAQ (reference sequence). This CDR3 comprises 13 residues. CDR3: CASSLRTGNEQYF. The CDR3 DNA reads as TGTGCCAGCAGTCTTAGGACAGGCAACGAGCAGTACTTC.

The chain couples TRBV6-5 to TRBJ2-1, with a tentative D call TRBD2 (6 bases). Per germline, CDR1 MNHEY and CDR2 SVGAGI. Trimming took off 0 bases at V and 4 bases at J, with 13 bases between the two ends. This CDR3 has 16 residues. CDR3 loop: CASSYSGRGLYNEQFF. CDR3 coding DNA: TGTGCCAGCAGTTACTCTGGGCGGGGCTTATACAATGAGCAGTTCTTC.

This chain joins TRBV4-1 and TRBJ2-1; D gene ambiguous. V was trimmed by 0 bases and J by 6 bases, leaving 6 bases between them. The CDR3 contains 13 residues. CDR1 is MGHRA and CDR2 is YSYEKL in the germline V gene. The CDR3, as DNA: TGCGCCAGCAGCCAAGATAGGAGCAATGAGCAGTTCTTC. This sequence encodes CASSQDRSNEQFF.

This clonotype has just a few counts. The chain employs TRBV10-2 and TRBJ2-1; no firm D call. Per the germline V gene, CDR1 is WSHSY and CDR2 is SAAADI. This CDR3 is 12 amino acids long. V gave up 2 bases and J gave up 6 bases, with 5 bases separating them. The CDR3 is CASSEGSNEQFF. CDR3 DNA sequence: TGCGCCAGCAGTGAGGGAAGCAATGAGCAGTTCTTC.

For the CDR3, the DNA is TGTGCCAGCAGTTTGGGGCAGGGAGCCACTGAAGCTTTCTTT. Its translation: CASSLGQGATEAFF. The chain links TRBV12-3 or TRBV12-4 to TRBJ1-1, with D maybe TRBD1 (5 bases). V lost 3 bases and J 4 bases, leaving 12 bases between the germline ends. The CDR3 is 14 amino acids.

This clonotype was counted a few times. A read error may be the cause here, since a much bigger clone is one base away. The genes are TRBV9 and TRBJ2-1; D is perhaps TRBD2 (5 bases). CDR1 is SGDLS, CDR2 YYNGEE, per germline. The V end was cut by 0 bases, the J end by 7 bases, with 14 bases between. This CDR3 contains 15 residues. The CDR3 DNA reads as TGTGCCAGCAGCGTAGCCGGCGGGTTGAGGAATGAGCAGTTCTTC. Protein sequence: CASSVAGGLRNEQFF.

This clonotype was counted many times. The rearrangement joins TRBV11-2 to TRBJ2-3; 9 nucleotides match TRBD2. The V and J ends lost 4 bases and 4 bases, in that order; junction bases with no gene match: 12. Germline lookup yields CDR1 SGHAT and CDR2 FQNNGV. There are 17 residues in the CDR3. Here the CDR3 DNA reads TGTGCCAGCAGCTCTGGCGGGGGGGCGGGAAACCCAGATACGCAGTATTTT. Its translation is CASSSGGGAGNPDTQYF.

Note on this clonotype: A single base separates this from a much larger clone, so it may be a read error. This rearrangement joins TRBV5-6 to TRBJ2-7, with 7 positions matching TRBD1. After removal of 7 bases from V and 3 bases from J, the junction contained 7 bases not matched to a gene. Germline CDR1 and CDR2: SGHDT and YYEEEE. CDR3 length equals 13 residues. CDR3 protein: CASGPGQHYEQYF. The DNA of the CDR3 is TGTGCCAGCGGCCCGGGACAGCACTACGAGCAGTACTTC.

V gene TRBV20-1 combines with J gene TRBJ2-3, with 7 bases fitting TRBD2. Germline V gene lookup returns CDR1 DFQATT and CDR2 SNEGSKA (reference sequence). The CDR3 runs 15 residues. V shed 7 bases and J 3 bases; nucleotides not matched to a gene: 13. The CDR3: CSVLPPVSGTDTQYF. CDR3 coding DNA: TGCAGTGTCTTACCCCCGGTTAGCGGGACAGATACGCAGTATTTT.

V usage is TRBV5-6 and J usage is TRBJ1-4, with 7 bases aligning to TRBD1. This CDR3 has 14 amino acids. Germline loops: CDR1 SGHDT, CDR2 YYEEEE. The ends lost 4 bases at V and 4 bases at J; junction bases unmatched: 4. The CDR3 nucleotides read TGTGCCAGCAGCCCGCGACAGGGTAATGAAAAACTGTTTTTT. Translated: CASSPRQGNEKLFF.

There are a few counts of this clonotype. The CDR3 coding sequence is TGCAGTGCTAGACTTTTAACTTCTAGCACAGATACGCAGTATTTT. Its translation is CSARLLTSSTDTQYF. The gene calls are TRBV20-1 and TRBJ2-3; no firm D call. Germline V gene sequence: CDR1 DFQATT, CDR2 SNEGSKA (reference sequence). Between the trimmed V and J ends, which lost 2 bases and 0 bases, there was a span of 12 bases. CDR3 length: 15 amino acids.

On this clonotype itself: One end of the junction does not line up with germline, which may come from a read error. The CDR3 spells CASSLAGSYVYTF. The CDR3 DNA follows: TGCGCCAGCAGCTTGGCCGGATCCTATGTCTACACCTTC. This chain connects TRBV5-1 to TRBJ1-2; no definite D call. Looked up from germline, CDR1 is SGHRS and CDR2 is YFSETQ. CDR3 length equals 13 residues. Variable domain in full (rest from reference TRBV5-1 and TRBJ1-2): KAGVTQTPRYLIKTRGQQVTLSCSPISGHRSVSWYQQTPGQGLQFLFEYFSETQRNKGNFPGRFSGRQFSNSRSEMNVSTLELGDSALYLCASSLAGSYVYTFGSGTRLTVV.

This clonotype was counted a few times. This sequence joins TRBV24-1 and TRBJ2-5; possibly TRBD1 for D (6 bases). The germline CDR1 and CDR2 sequences are KGHDR and SFDVKD. CDR3 length: 17 amino acids. Trimming cost V 3 bases and J 1 base, with 17 bases left between them. For the CDR3, the DNA is TGTGCCACCAGTGATCCCCCTGGGGGCGGACTCCAAGAGACCCAGTACTTC. Translation: CATSDPPGGGLQETQYF.

This clonotype has only one observation. The V and J genes are TRBV12-3 or TRBV12-4 and TRBJ2-4, with no clear D. V was clipped by 2 bases and J by 0 bases, with 11 bases between them. The CDR3 is made up of 16 amino acids. DNA for the CDR3: TGTGCCAGCAGTTTATCGTTAGGCTCAGCCAAAAACATTCAGTACTTC. It codes for CASSLSLGSAKNIQYF.

The J gene is TRBJ2-7, the V gene TRBV10-3; D not certain. The CDR3 has 12 amino acids. V was trimmed by 4 bases and J by 7 bases, leaving 11 bases between them. The germline V gene encodes CDR1 ENHRY and CDR2 SYGVKD. CDR3 in amino acids: CAISGPPGEQYF. DNA for the CDR3: TGTGCCATCAGTGGACCCCCTGGAGAGCAGTACTTC.

V gene TRBV12-3 or TRBV12-4 combines with J gene TRBJ2-1; possibly TRBD1 or TRBD2 for D (5 bases each). The CDR3 length is 15 residues. V was cut by 1 base and J by 3 bases, with 10 bases left in between. CDR3 DNA sequence: TGTGCCAGCAGTTTAGAGGGGAGAGGCTACAATGAGCAGTTCTTC. This sequence encodes CASSLEGRGYNEQFF.